This T cell receptor (beta chain) was sequenced during a study of beta chain features in type 1 diabetes. Germline V gives CDR1 MNHEY, CDR2 SMNVEV (reference sequence). There are 15 residues in the CDR3. Trimming took 0 bases from V and 3 from J; bases not matched to a gene: 4. The entirety of the isolated RNA underwent reverse transcription, so expressed TCRB transcripts were sequenced. Assay used: immunoSEQ multiplex PCR; TCRdb lists only in-frame clones, some missing. The sample has about 740,000 clones; around 15% are singletons. Study-wide results and caveats: The question left open here concerned HLA type influencing TCRB rearrangement. A pattern of fewer insertions and more deletions at VDJ junctions was seen in type 1 diabetes patients. Shortening that was moderate but significant affected the TCRB CDR3s of Type 1 diabetes patients in all four CD4+ subsets. The naive, central memory and Treg TCRB repertoires looked more alike in patients than they did in healthy donors.

A remark on this clone: The antigen remains unidentified.

This receptor was identified in a man aged 18 to 35 with type 1 diabetes. The specimen sequenced was naive CD4+ T cells from blood. J is TRBJ2-7 and V is TRBV27; TRBD1 agrees at 8 bases. CDR3 sequence reads: CASSLSDRVGYEQYF. The CDR3 DNA reads TGTGCCAGCAGTTTATCGGACAGGGTAGGCTACGAGCAGTACTTC.